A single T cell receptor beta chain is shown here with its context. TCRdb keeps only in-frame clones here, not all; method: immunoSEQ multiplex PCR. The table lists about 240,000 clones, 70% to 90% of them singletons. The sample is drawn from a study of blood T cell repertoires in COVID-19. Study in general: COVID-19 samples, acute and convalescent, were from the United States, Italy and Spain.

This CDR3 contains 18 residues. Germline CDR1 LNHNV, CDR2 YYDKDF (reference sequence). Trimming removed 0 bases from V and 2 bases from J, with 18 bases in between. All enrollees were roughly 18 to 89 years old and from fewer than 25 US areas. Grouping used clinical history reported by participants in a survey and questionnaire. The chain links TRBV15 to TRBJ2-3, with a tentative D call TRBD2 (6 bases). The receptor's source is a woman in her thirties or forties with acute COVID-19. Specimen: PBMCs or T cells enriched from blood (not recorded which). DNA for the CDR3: TGTGCCACCAGCAGAGATAAGTTGAAGCGGGCGGTCACAGATACGCAGTATTTT. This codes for CATSRDKLKRAVTDTQYF.